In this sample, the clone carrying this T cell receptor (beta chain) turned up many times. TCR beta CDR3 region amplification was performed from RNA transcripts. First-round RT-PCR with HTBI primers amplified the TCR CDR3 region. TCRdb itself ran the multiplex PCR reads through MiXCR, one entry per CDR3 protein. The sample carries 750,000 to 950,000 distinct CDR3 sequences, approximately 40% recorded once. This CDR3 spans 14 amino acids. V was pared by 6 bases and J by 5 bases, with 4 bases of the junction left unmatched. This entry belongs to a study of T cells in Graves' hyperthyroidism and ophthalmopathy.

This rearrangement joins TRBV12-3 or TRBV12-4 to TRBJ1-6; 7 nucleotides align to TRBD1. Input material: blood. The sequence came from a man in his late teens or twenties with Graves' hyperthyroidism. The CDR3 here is CASRSGTDNSPLHF. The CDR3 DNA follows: TGTGCCAGCAGATCTGGGACAGATAATTCACCCCTCCACTTT.